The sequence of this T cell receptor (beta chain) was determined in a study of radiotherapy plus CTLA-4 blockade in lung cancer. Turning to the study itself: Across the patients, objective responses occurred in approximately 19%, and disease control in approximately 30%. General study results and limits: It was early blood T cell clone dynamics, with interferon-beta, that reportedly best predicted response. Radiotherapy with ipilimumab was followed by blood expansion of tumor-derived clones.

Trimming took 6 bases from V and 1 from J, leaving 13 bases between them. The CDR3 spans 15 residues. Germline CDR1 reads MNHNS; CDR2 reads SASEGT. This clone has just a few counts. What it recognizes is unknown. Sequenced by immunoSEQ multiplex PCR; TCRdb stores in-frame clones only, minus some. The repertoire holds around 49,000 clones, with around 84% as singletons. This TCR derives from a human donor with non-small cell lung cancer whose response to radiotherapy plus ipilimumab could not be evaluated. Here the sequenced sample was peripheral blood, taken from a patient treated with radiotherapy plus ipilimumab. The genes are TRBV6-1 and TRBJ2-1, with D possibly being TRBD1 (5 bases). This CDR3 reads CASSPTRTSYNEQFF. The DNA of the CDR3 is TGTGCCAGCAGCCCCACAAGGACATCCTACAATGAGCAGTTCTTC.